The 23 T cell receptor beta chains presented below share a single source sample, sequenced in a study of blood T cell repertoires in COVID-19. Generated by immunoSEQ multiplex PCR, the TCRdb table keeps only in-frame clones and is missing some. The top ten hold just under 0.95% of the sample, which has about 150,000 clones, approximately 86% seen once. Sequenced: peripheral blood. The receptors were sampled from a woman aged 50 to 60 with acute or convalescent COVID-19.

V and J are TRBV7-3 and TRBJ2-3; D is perhaps TRBD2 (5 bases). V was shortened by 8 bases and J by 5 bases, with 14 bases between the two germline ends. The length of the CDR3 is 13 residues. Looked up from germline, CDR1 is SGHTA and CDR2 is FQGTGA. DNA of the CDR3: TGTGCCAGCCCGCCTAGCCCAAGAGATACGCAGTATTTT. It yields the protein CASPPSPRDTQYF.

The chain combines TRBV27 with TRBJ2-1, with TRBD2 matching 9 bases. Germline V CDR1 and CDR2: MNHEY, SMNVEV (reference sequence). The CDR3 runs to 16 residues. With V trimmed by 5 bases and J by 9 bases, 14 bases remained unmatched. The CDR3 spells CASSIWEGRGGFEQFF. The CDR3 coding sequence is TGTGCCAGCAGTATTTGGGAGGGGCGGGGGGGCTTTGAGCAGTTCTTC.

The chain joins TRBV24-1 to TRBJ2-7; D not resolved. CDR1 and CDR2 (germline): KGHDR, SFDVKD. V lost 0 bases, J lost 5 bases, and 10 bases lay in between. The length of the CDR3 is 14 residues. The CDR3 nucleotides are TGTGCCACCAGTGATTTGAGGTCCAGGAACGAGCAGTACTTC. It is translated as CATSDLRSRNEQYF.

The chain uses TRBV5-4 and TRBJ2-2; TRBD1 matches at 7 bases. The germline gives CDR1 SGHNT, CDR2 YYREEE (reference sequence). The CDR3 loop spans 15 amino acids. J was trimmed by 2 bases and V by 3 bases; bases with no gene match: 4. The CDR3 is CASSSGTDNTGELFF. CDR3 coding DNA: TGTGCCAGCAGCTCCGGGACAGATAACACCGGGGAGCTGTTTTTT. Together with reference TRBV5-4 and TRBJ2-2, the CDR3 gives the full variable domain: ETGVTQSPTHLIKTRGQQVTLRCSSQSGHNTVSWYQQALGQGPQFIFQYYREEENGRGNFPPRFSGLQFPNYSSELNVNALELDDSALYLCASSSGTDNTGELFFGEGSRLTVL.

The V and J genes are TRBV5-8 and TRBJ1-5; 7 bases are a match to TRBD1. Germline values: CDR1 SGHTS, CDR2 YDEGEE. This CDR3 has 16 amino acids. V lost 6 bases to trimming and J lost 0 bases; unmatched junction nucleotides: 9. The CDR3 protein is CASIPGDSHSNQPQHF. The CDR3 region has the DNA TGTGCCAGCATCCCGGGGGACAGTCATAGCAATCAGCCCCAGCATTTT.

The V gene is TRBV15, the J gene TRBJ1-3, with D unresolved. The germline V and J ends were trimmed by 4 bases and 0 bases, with 7 bases remaining between them. This CDR3 contains 14 residues. CDR1 and CDR2 from the germline V gene are LNHNV and YYDKDF (reference sequence). In DNA, the CDR3 is TGTGCCACCAGCATATTCCGCTCTGGAAACACCATATATTTT. Translation gives CATSIFRSGNTIYF.

This clone appeared a single time. The chain has TRBV28 and TRBJ2-7; D is possibly TRBD1 (6 bases). Germline values: CDR1 MDHEN, CDR2 SYDVKM. This CDR3 comprises 14 residues. The V gene lost 3 bases and the J gene lost 1 base, with 10 bases spanning the gap. The CDR3 protein is CASSFPRGSYEQYF. For the CDR3, the DNA is TGTGCCAGCAGTTTTCCTAGGGGGTCCTACGAGCAGTACTTC.

In this sample, this clone turned up once. This chain joins TRBV23-1 and TRBJ2-6; 12 bases are a match to TRBD1. TRBV23-1 falls under the ORF class, with uncertain function. With V trimmed by 4 bases and J by 0 bases, 1 base remained unmatched. The CDR3 contains 17 residues. CDR3 amino acids: CASSRDRGLSGANVLTF. Here the CDR3 DNA reads TGCGCCAGCAGTCGGGACAGGGGGCTCTCTGGGGCCAACGTCCTGACTTTC.

The chain is built from TRBV5-6 and TRBJ2-3; 8 positions agree with TRBD2. J lost 2 bases, V lost 4 bases, and 9 bases had no gene match. This CDR3 has 16 amino acids. Germline assignment: CDR1 SGHDT and CDR2 YYEEEE. The CDR3 coding sequence is TGTGCCAGCAGCCCCAATGCGGGGGGCTACACAGATACGCAGTATTTT. Translating gives CASSPNAGGYTDTQYF.

The rearrangement joins TRBV28 to TRBJ1-4; 9 bases fit TRBD1. Per germline, CDR1 MDHEN and CDR2 SYDVKM. This CDR3 comprises 13 residues. The V and J ends lost 10 bases and 5 bases, in that order; junction bases with no gene match: 5. The CDR3 reads CAIPGQGNEKLFF. CDR3 bases: TGTGCCATCCCCGGACAGGGGAATGAAAAACTGTTTTTT.

The V call is TRBV25-1, the J call TRBJ2-1, with TRBD2 identical over 11 bases. V was clipped by 1 base and J by 2 bases; unmatched bases: 1. The CDR3 has 16 residues. Germline V lookup: CDR1 MGHDK, CDR2 SYGVNS. The chain's CDR3 is CASSELAGGPYNEQFF. The CDR3 DNA is TGTGCCAGCAGTGAATTAGCGGGAGGGCCCTACAATGAGCAGTTCTTC.

The V call is TRBV7-9, the J call TRBJ1-2, with a possible D match to TRBD1 (5 bases). From germline, CDR1 is SEHNR and CDR2 FQNEAQ (reference sequence). This CDR3 is 15 amino acids long. V dropped 5 bases and J dropped 8 bases, with 21 bases sitting between them. As DNA, the CDR3 is TGTGCCAGCAGCGTCGGGACTCACGCCGGGAGGGGCTACACCTTC. The encoded protein is CASSVGTHAGRGYTF. The full variable domain, with the rest looked up from reference TRBV7-9 and TRBJ1-2, is DTGVSQNPRHKITKRGQNVTFRCDPISEHNRLYWYRQTLGQGPEFLTYFQNEAQLEKSRLLSDRFSAERPKGSFSTLEIQRTEQGDSAMYLCASSVGTHAGRGYTFGSGTRLTVV.

In its sample, this clone was seen once. The chain recombines TRBV6-5 with TRBJ2-7, with TRBD2 matching 13 bases. Germline CDR1 is MNHEY and CDR2 is SVGAGI. CDR3 length: 15 residues. J was trimmed by 4 bases and V by 6 bases; bases with no gene match: 6. The CDR3 protein is CASSRTSGGAYEQYF. DNA for the CDR3: TGTGCCAGCAGCAGAACTAGCGGGGGGGCTTACGAGCAGTACTTC.

The chain has TRBV6-5 and TRBJ1-1; D gene unclear. Germline loops: CDR1 MNHEY, CDR2 SVGAGI. The V gene lost 3 bases and the J gene lost 2 bases, with 10 bases spanning the gap. The CDR3 runs to 14 residues. The CDR3 DNA follows: TGTGCCAGCAGTTATAACAGTGCCAACACTGAAGCTTTCTTT. It specifies CASSYNSANTEAFF.

This rearrangement joins TRBV11-2 to TRBJ2-7; 8 positions agree with TRBD2. This CDR3 comprises 11 residues. Germline assignment: CDR1 SGHAT and CDR2 FQNNGV. The junction had 5 bases not matched to a gene; V was cut back by 5 bases and J by 11 bases. The CDR3 is CASSPGLAKYF. In nucleotides, the CDR3 is TGTGCCAGCAGCCCAGGACTAGCTAAGTACTTC.

The chain couples TRBV19 to TRBJ1-5; possible D gene TRBD1, 5 bases. In germline, CDR1 is LNHDA, CDR2 SQIVND (reference sequence). The CDR3 loop spans 15 amino acids. The V and J ends lost 1 base and 3 bases respectively, with 10 bases between them. The CDR3 reads CASSIVRELNQPQHF. Written as DNA, the CDR3 is TGTGCCAGTAGTATAGTCAGGGAACTCAATCAGCCCCAGCATTTT.

This chain joins TRBV30 and TRBJ1-5; a possible D gene is TRBD1 (5 bases). The CDR3 is 13 amino acids. V shed 1 base and J shed 5 bases, with 9 bases lying between them. CDR1 and CDR2 from the germline V gene are GTSNPN and SVGIG (reference sequence). The CDR3 DNA reads TGTGCCTGGAGTGCCCAGGGTGATCAGCCCCAGCATTTT. It yields the protein CAWSAQGDQPQHF.

The chain joins TRBV27 to TRBJ2-7; 10 bases match TRBD2. V shed 2 bases, J shed 4 bases, and the junction held 5 bases outside the gene matches. Per the germline V gene, CDR1 is MNHEY and CDR2 is SMNVEV (reference sequence). This CDR3 spans 15 amino acids. The CDR3 DNA reads TGTGCCAGCAGTTTAGGACTAGCGGAAGATTACGAGCAGTACTTC. It is translated as CASSLGLAEDYEQYF.

V usage is TRBV6-5 and J usage is TRBJ1-4, with a tentative D call TRBD1 (5 bases). From germline, CDR1 is MNHEY and CDR2 SVGAGI. Trimming left V 6 bases short and J 10 bases short, with 15 bases between. This CDR3 region has 13 residues. The CDR3: CASRPTTAGKLFF. CDR3 DNA sequence: TGTGCCAGCAGGCCAACGACAGCGGGAAAACTGTTTTTT.

This rearrangement joins TRBV7-2 to TRBJ1-5; possibly TRBD1 for D (6 bases). The germline gives CDR1 SGHTA, CDR2 FQGNSA. This CDR3 spans 15 amino acids. Trimming removed 0 bases from V and 4 bases from J, with 10 bases in between. Here the CDR3 DNA reads TGTGCCAGCAGCTTAGCCACAGGGTGGAATCAGCCCCAGCATTTT. Translated, it gives CASSLATGWNQPQHF.

Details on this clone: This sample also contains other DNA sequences that code for the same CDR3. The chain employs TRBV3-1 (or the pseudogene TRBV3-2) and TRBJ2-7; TRBD2 might be the D (5 bases). CDR3 length: 14 amino acids. Trimming took 1 base from V and 3 from J, leaving 10 bases between them. CDR1 and CDR2 from the germline V gene are LGHDT and YNNKEL (reference sequence). This chain's CDR3 is CASSQAAGIYEQYF. CDR3 in DNA: TGTGCCAGCAGCCAAGCTGCCGGGATCTACGAGCAGTACTTC.

V gene TRBV14 combines with J gene TRBJ2-7, with 7 bases aligning to TRBD1. V shed 3 bases and J 1 base; nucleotides not matched to a gene: 3. The CDR3 extends over 14 amino acids. The germline V gene has CDR1 SGHDN and CDR2 FVKESK. DNA of the CDR3: TGTGCCAGCAGCCAGGCGGACAGGTCCTACGAGCAGTACTTC. Its protein is CASSQADRSYEQYF.

CDR3 nucleotides: TGTGCCAGCAGCGGATTACAGGGAATAGAGACCCAGTACTTC. Its translation: CASSGLQGIETQYF. V usage is TRBV6-5 and J usage is TRBJ2-5, with a weak D call TRBD1 (6 bases). The CDR3 sequence is 14 residues long. Trimming removed 6 bases from V and 4 bases from J, with 15 bases in between. The germline gives CDR1 MNHEY, CDR2 SVGAGI.